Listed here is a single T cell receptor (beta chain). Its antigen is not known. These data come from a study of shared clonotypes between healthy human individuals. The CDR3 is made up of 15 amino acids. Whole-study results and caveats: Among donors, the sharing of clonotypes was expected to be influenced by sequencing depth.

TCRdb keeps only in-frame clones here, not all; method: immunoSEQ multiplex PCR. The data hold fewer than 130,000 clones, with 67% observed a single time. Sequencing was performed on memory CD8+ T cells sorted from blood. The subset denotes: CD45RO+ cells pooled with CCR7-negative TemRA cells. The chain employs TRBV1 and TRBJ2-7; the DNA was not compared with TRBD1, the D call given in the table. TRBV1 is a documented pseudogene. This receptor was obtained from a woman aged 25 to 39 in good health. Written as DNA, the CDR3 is TGCACCAGCAGCCACCAGACAGGGGGCATCTACGAGCAGTACTTC. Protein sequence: CTSSHQTGGIYEQYF.